This TCR beta chain derives from a study of shared clonotypes between healthy human individuals. CDR3 length: 17 amino acids. V was clipped by 3 bases and J by 1 base; unmatched bases: 4. CDR1 and CDR2 from the germline V gene are SGHAT and FQNNGV. Sequencing was performed with immunoSEQ multiplex PCR; in TCRdb, only in-frame clones are kept and a portion is missing. Seen here are about 680,000 clones, 72% observed once, and the top ten hold approximately 1.8%. The TCR sequence derives from a woman in her twenties or thirties in good health. The chain couples TRBV11-2 to TRBJ2-6; 9 bases fit TRBD2. The sequenced sample consisted of memory CD4+ T cells sorted from blood. Documented subset: CD45RA-negative fraction. The DNA for the CDR3 is TGTGCCAGCAGCTTCGGACTAGCGCGTTCTGGGGCCAACGTCCTGACTTTC. Its protein is CASSFGLARSGANVLTF. The variable domain in full, completed from reference TRBV11-2 and TRBJ2-6, reads EAGVAQSPRYKIIEKRQSVAFWCNPISGHATLYWYQQILGQGPKLLIQFQNNGVVDDSQLPKDRFSAERLKGVDSTLKIQPAKLEDSAVYLCASSFGLARSGANVLTFGAGSRLTVL.